This T cell receptor (beta chain) appears in the sequencing data of a study of STAT5B mutations in CD4+ large granular lymphocyte leukemia. The CDR3 runs 12 residues. The germline CDR1 and CDR2 sequences are SGHTA and FQGNSA. Trimming took 1 base from V and 4 from J, leaving 4 bases between them. Profiled with immunoSEQ multiplex PCR; TCRdb holds only in-frame clones, not every one. This sample has about 30,000 clones, with about 78% found just once. The source of this sequence is a human donor in good health. Sample: CD4+ T cells from blood buffy coats. The J gene is TRBJ2-5, the V gene TRBV7-2; no reliable D call. The CDR3 region is CASSLDRETQYF. CDR3 sequence (DNA): TGTGCCAGCAGCTTAGATCGAGAGACCCAGTACTTC.